This T cell receptor beta chain emerged from a study of cytotoxic CD8 clonotypes in ibrutinib-treated CLL. Target depth was 1 in 200,000 to 1 in 1 million T cells, about 10x per clonotype. Clones were sequenced by immunoSEQ multiplex PCR, and TCRdb holds only the in-frame ones, with some missing. The profile shows hundreds of thousands of clones, 70% to 80% of them singletons. This clone was seen once. Its specificity is not known. The study's findings and limits: Public clonotypes (which were uncommon) either contracted or remained stable on treatment.

The sample here was PBMCs, taken before ibrutinib treatment. The TCR comes from a human donor with chronic lymphocytic leukemia.

CDR3 nucleotide sequence: TGTGCCAGTGACAGTCATAGCAATCAGCCCCAGCATTTT. This gives the protein CASDSHSNQPQHF. J is TRBJ1-5 and V is TRBV2; TRBD1 might be the D (5 bases). Germline-derived CDR1 and CDR2 are SNHLY and FYNNEI. With 9 bases removed from V and 0 bases from J, the gap between germline ends came to 9 bases. The CDR3 covers 13 residues.